This T cell receptor (beta chain) was recovered during a study of T cell responses to AZD1222 COVID-19 vaccine. The CDR3 sequence is 17 residues long. Between the trimmed V and J ends, which lost 2 bases and 0 bases, there was a span of 14 bases. Study findings and constraints: It was only five to seven AZD1222 recipients who were seropositive at baseline. Spike-specific TCR breadth and depth rose after two AZD1222 doses. CD4 TCRs associated with vaccination spanned spike, dominating at 160-218 and 743-854.

Generated by immunoSEQ multiplex PCR, the TCRdb table keeps only in-frame clones and is missing some. Of approximately 120,000 clones listed, 80% to 90% are singletons. As to this clone: Its antigen is not identified.

The sequencing here drew on peripheral blood, taken on day 0 of AZD1222 vaccination. V usage is TRBV23-1 and J usage is TRBJ2-1; D uncertain. TRBV23-1 has ORF status, its function being uncertain. The TCR originated in an adult in good health. Written as DNA, the CDR3 is TGCGCCAGCAGTCAAGGAACAATAGAGAGCTCCTACAATGAGCAGTTCTTC. This sequence encodes CASSQGTIESSYNEQFF.